The 12 T cell receptor beta chains below all came from one sample that was sequenced in a study of cytomegalovirus exposure and HLA in healthy donors. Both 60 Vbeta primers and 13 Jbeta primers went into the PCR. Generated by immunoSEQ multiplex PCR, the TCRdb table keeps only in-frame clones and is missing some. The sample lists about 190,000 clones, 74% occurring once. What was sequenced was PBMCs. The receptors stem from a woman in her twenties or thirties in good health and CMV-seropositive.

The chain links TRBV14 to TRBJ2-2; D remains ambiguous. CDR3 size: 15 residues. Germline assignment: CDR1 SGHDN and CDR2 FVKESK. V was trimmed by 2 bases and J by 2 bases, leaving 9 bases between them. The CDR3 reads CASSQRRINTGELFF. The DNA for the CDR3 is TGTGCCAGCAGCCAACGCAGGATTAACACCGGGGAGCTGTTTTTT.

The V and J genes are TRBV7-2 and TRBJ2-7; the D gene is possibly TRBD2 (5 bases). The germline V and J ends were trimmed by 6 bases and 5 bases, with 20 bases remaining between them. Germline V gives CDR1 SGHTA, CDR2 FQGNSA. The CDR3 contains 15 residues. CDR3 sequence (DNA): TGTGCCAGCAGGCCTCCCCCAGAGCGGCCCCACGAGCAGTACTTC. It codes for CASRPPPERPHEQYF.

This chain joins TRBV5-4 and TRBJ2-1, with TRBD2 identical over 8 bases. CDR1 is SGHNT and CDR2 is YYREEE in the germline V gene (reference sequence). With V trimmed by 0 bases and J by 6 bases, 14 bases remained unmatched. The CDR3 is 18 residues long. CDR3 sequence: CASSLASPGLGGRNEQFF. CDR3 bases: TGTGCCAGCAGCTTGGCAAGTCCGGGACTAGGAGGCCGCAATGAGCAGTTCTTC.

The chain has TRBV2 and TRBJ1-1; TRBD1 aligns across 11 bases. There are 15 residues in the CDR3. V trimming: 6 bases; J trimming: 4 bases; junction bases outside the gene matches: 7. In germline, CDR1 is SNHLY, CDR2 FYNNEI. For the CDR3, the DNA is TGTGCCAGCAGAGGACAGGGGGCGTGGGGCACTGAAGCTTTCTTT. Residues: CASRGQGAWGTEAFF.

This clone was detected once. This chain connects TRBV15 to TRBJ2-7, with TRBD2 as a possible D gene (6 bases). Germline values: CDR1 LNHNV, CDR2 YYDKDF (reference sequence). V lost 0 bases, J lost 3 bases, and 12 bases lay in between. The CDR3 has 15 residues. The CDR3: CATSREPGGNYEQYF. DNA of the CDR3: TGTGCCACCAGCAGAGAACCAGGAGGGAACTACGAGCAGTACTTC.

The V gene is TRBV19, the J gene TRBJ2-7; D may be TRBD1 (5 bases). With 1 base removed from V and 6 bases from J, the gap between germline ends came to 13 bases. The CDR3 extends over 14 amino acids. Per the germline V gene, CDR1 is LNHDA and CDR2 is SQIVND (reference sequence). DNA of the CDR3: TGTGCCAGTAGTATAGGTGGCAGGGTTGGCGAGCAGTACTTC. Translation gives CASSIGGRVGEQYF. Based on the CDR3 plus reference TRBV19 and TRBJ2-7, the full variable domain is DGGITQSPKYLFRKEGQNVTLSCEQNLNHDAMYWYRQDPGQGLRLIYYSQIVNDFQKGDIAEGYSVSREKKESFPLTVTSAQKNPTAFYLCASSIGGRVGEQYFGPGTRLTVT.

V usage is TRBV27 and J usage is TRBJ1-4, with a tentative D call TRBD1 (6 bases). The CDR3 spans 18 residues. The V gene's germline CDR1 is MNHEY and CDR2 SMNVEV (reference sequence). V was clipped by 3 bases and J by 0 bases, with 17 bases between them. CDR3 nucleotides: TGTGCCAGCAGTTTCCTGCCCGGGACAATTGCAACTAATGAAAAACTGTTTTTT. Translated, it gives CASSFLPGTIATNEKLFF.

The chain joins TRBV10-2 to TRBJ2-7, with TRBD1 identical over 8 bases. Germline lookup yields CDR1 WSHSY and CDR2 SAAADI. V gave up 3 bases and J gave up 5 bases; unmatched junction bases: 9. This CDR3 region has 15 residues. The CDR3 DNA reads as TGCGCCAGCAGTGAAGCATGGACAGGGTCCCACGAGCAGTACTTC. Amino acid sequence: CASSEAWTGSHEQYF.

This chain uses TRBV5-4 with TRBJ2-3; maybe TRBD1 (5 bases). Germline V gives CDR1 SGHNT, CDR2 YYREEE (reference sequence). Trimming took off 6 bases at V and 0 bases at J, with 17 bases between the two ends. This CDR3 comprises 16 residues. The CDR3 DNA sequence: TGTGCCAGCATCCCAACCCAGGGCGGAAGCACAGATACGCAGTATTTT. This codes for CASIPTQGGSTDTQYF.

DNA of the CDR3: TGTGCCAGCAACGCGGGACTAGCGATCAGCGAGCAGTACTTC. Encoded protein: CASNAGLAISEQYF. J is TRBJ2-7 and V is TRBV27, with 10 bases lining up with TRBD2. The CDR3 extends over 14 amino acids. V gave up 7 bases and J gave up 6 bases; unmatched junction bases: 9. The germline gives CDR1 MNHEY, CDR2 SMNVEV (reference sequence).

This rearrangement joins TRBV2 to TRBJ2-7, with 7 nucleotides matching TRBD1. The CDR3 contains 13 residues. Germline loops: CDR1 SNHLY, CDR2 FYNNEI. V lost 7 bases, J lost 3 bases, and 6 bases stayed unmatched. CDR3 amino acids: CASKRDRNYEQYF. CDR3 in DNA: TGTGCCAGCAAAAGGGACAGAAACTACGAGCAGTACTTC.

The chain combines TRBV27 with TRBJ1-2; D remains ambiguous. Germline CDR1 reads MNHEY; CDR2 reads SMNVEV (reference sequence). The CDR3 spans 16 residues. V lost 2 bases and J 3 bases, leaving 16 bases between the germline ends. The CDR3 region is CASSLGGLIRDYGYTF. CDR3 nucleotide sequence: TGTGCCAGCAGTTTAGGTGGTCTCATCCGAGACTATGGCTACACCTTC.